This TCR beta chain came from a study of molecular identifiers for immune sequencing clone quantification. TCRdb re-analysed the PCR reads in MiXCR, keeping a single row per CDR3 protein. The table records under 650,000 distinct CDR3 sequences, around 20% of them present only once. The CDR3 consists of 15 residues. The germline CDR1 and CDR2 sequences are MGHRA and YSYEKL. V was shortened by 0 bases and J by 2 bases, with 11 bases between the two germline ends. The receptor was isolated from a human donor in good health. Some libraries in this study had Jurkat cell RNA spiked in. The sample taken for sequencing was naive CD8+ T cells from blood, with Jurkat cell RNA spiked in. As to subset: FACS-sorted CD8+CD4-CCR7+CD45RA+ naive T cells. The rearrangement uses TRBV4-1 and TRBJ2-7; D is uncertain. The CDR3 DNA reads TGCGCCAGCAGCCAAGATCACGCTTTACCCTACGAGCAGTACTTC. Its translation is CASSQDHALPYEQYF.